The T cell receptor (beta chain) described here comes from a study of cytomegalovirus exposure and HLA in healthy donors. Study-level points and caveats: Three CMV-associated chains proved CMV antigen-specific in vitro. The majority of TCR sequences were rare, yet some public TCRs appeared in many donors.

For this clone: Its antigen is not identified.

Clones were read by immunoSEQ multiplex PCR, and TCRdb kept only the in-frame ones, dropping some. Of tens of thousands of clones in the sample, about 93% were seen once. The receptor was derived from a woman between 18 and 29 years old in good health and CMV-seronegative. Specimen: PBMCs.

This CDR3 is CAISGLAGAYNEQFF. CDR3 in DNA: TGTGCCATCAGTGGTCTAGCGGGGGCCTACAATGAGCAGTTCTTC. The rearrangement uses TRBV10-3 and TRBJ2-1; 10 bases are a match to TRBD2. V was clipped by 4 bases and J by 2 bases; unmatched bases: 2. The germline V gene encodes CDR1 ENHRY and CDR2 SYGVKD. This CDR3 region has 15 residues.